Below are 22 T cell receptor beta chains sequenced from a single sample in a study of CD8+CD57+ T cells in acquired aplastic anemia. Profiling of TCR beta VDJ combinations and CDR3 sequences used genomic DNA as template. TCRdb recomputed calls from the reads with MiXCR, one row per CDR3 protein. Of about 400,000 distinct CDR3 sequences listed, roughly 64% are singletons. The sample taken for sequencing was sorted CD4+, CD8+, or CD8+CD57+ T cells (not recorded which) from PBMCs. These receptors were collected from a human donor in good health, serving as a control.

With regard to this clonotype: One end of the junction is discordant with germline, which a read error may explain. J is TRBJ1-2 and V is TRBV7-6; TRBD1 aligns across 9 bases. The CDR3 covers 14 residues. Germline V gene lookup returns CDR1 SGHVS and CDR2 FNYEAQ. The CDR3 is CASSWTGAGTQYIF. Here the CDR3 DNA reads TGTGCCAGCAGCTGGACAGGGGCGGGGACCCAGTACATCTTC. The entire variable domain, with the rest obtained from reference TRBV7-6 and TRBJ1-2, is as follows: GAGVSQSPRYKVTKRGQDVALRCDPISGHVSLYWYRQALGQGPEFLTYFNYEAQQDKSGLPNDRFSAERPEGSISTLTIQRTEQRDSAMYRCASSWTGAGTQYIFGSGTRLTVV.

This clonotype appeared a few times. This chain links TRBV7-8 with TRBJ2-5; 14 nucleotides match TRBD2. CDR1 and CDR2 (germline): SGHVS, FQNEAQ. This CDR3 contains 16 residues. The junction had 5 bases not matched to a gene; V was cut back by 5 bases and J by 3 bases. DNA for the CDR3: TGTGCCAGCAGCGGGGGACTAGCGGGAGCGGAAGAGACCCAGTACTTC. Amino acid sequence: CASSGGLAGAEETQYF.

The chain carries TRBV7-2 and TRBJ1-2; the match to TRBD1 covers 7 bases. The length of the CDR3 is 16 residues. Trimming at V came to 5 bases and at J to 0 bases, leaving 9 bases not matched to a gene. Germline loops: CDR1 SGHTA, CDR2 FQGNSA. CDR3 sequence (DNA): TGTGCCAGCAGCCCCAGACAGGGTTATACTAACTATGGCTACACCTTC. Its translation: CASSPRQGYTNYGYTF.

This clonotype was counted at least ten times. V gene TRBV12-3 or TRBV12-4 combines with J gene TRBJ1-4; TRBD1 matches at 9 bases. This CDR3 has 14 residues. V was clipped by 6 bases and J by 8 bases; unmatched bases: 7. CDR3 nucleotides: TGTGCCAGCAGCCCGGGGACAGGGCACGAAAAACTGTTTTTT. Encoded protein: CASSPGTGHEKLFF.

Of note for this clonotype: The junction shows a germline mismatch at one end, possibly a read error. The gene calls are TRBV9 and TRBJ1-3; no firm D call. The CDR3 is made up of 13 amino acids. CDR1 and CDR2 from the germline V gene are SGDLS and YYNGEE. The CDR3 spells CASSLLHGNTISF. CDR3 DNA sequence: TGTGCCAGCAGCCTCTTACATGGAAACACCATATCTTTT.

Remarks on this clonotype: Sequence at one end of the junction differs from germline and may be a read error. The CDR3, as DNA: TGTGCCAGTAGTACCAGGGAAGAGACCGAGTACTTC. This encodes CASSTREETEYF. The chain links TRBV19 to TRBJ2-5, with D perhaps TRBD1 (5 bases). Germline CDR1 and CDR2: LNHDA and SQIVND (reference sequence). The CDR3 loop spans 12 amino acids.

As regards this clonotype: The junction departs from germline at one end; a sequencing error may be responsible. J is TRBJ2-7 and V is TRBV9, with a weak D call TRBD1 (5 bases). CDR3 length equals 12 residues. Germline CDR1 and CDR2: SGDLS and YYNGEE. Written as DNA, the CDR3 is TGTGCCAGCAGCCTAGGGGCTCTCGCGCAAGCCTTC. As protein: CASSLGALAQAF.

This clonotype has a count of ten or more. The chain links TRBV4-3 to TRBJ1-2; D is possibly TRBD1 (5 bases). This CDR3 spans 13 amino acids. The germline V gene has CDR1 LGHNA and CDR2 YSLEER. V lost 6 bases and J 4 bases, leaving 12 bases between the germline ends. This chain's CDR3 is CASRRGFGYGYTF. The DNA of the CDR3 is TGCGCCAGCAGGAGGGGTTTCGGCTATGGCTACACCTTC.

A note on this clonotype: This is likely a read error, given that the CDR3 carries no conserved phenylalanine or tryptophan at its end. The chain joins TRBV7-8 to TRBJ1-6, with D unclear. Germline CDR1 SGHVS, CDR2 FQNEAQ. CDR3 size: 13 residues. With 1 base removed from V and 9 bases from J, the gap between germline ends came to 7 bases. The CDR3 sequence: CASSLEGSSPLHY. Written as DNA, the CDR3 is TGTGCCAGCAGCTTAGAGGGAAGTTCACCCCTCCACTAT.

The rearrangement links TRBV5-6 to TRBJ1-6; D remains ambiguous. Trimming cost V 2 bases and J 7 bases, with 19 bases left between them. The CDR3 is 17 amino acids. Germline V gene data show CDR1 as SGHDT and CDR2 as YYEEEE. CDR3 residues: CASSFRGLQAINSPLHF. The CDR3 nucleotides read TGTGCCAGCAGCTTTCGCGGACTTCAAGCTATAAATTCACCCCTCCACTTT.

This chain links TRBV9 with TRBJ2-3; D unclear. The V end lost 2 bases, the J end lost 14 bases, and 21 bases lay between the germline ends. Germline loops: CDR1 SGDLS, CDR2 YYNGEE. CDR3 length: 14 residues. The CDR3 nucleotides are TGTGCCAGCAGCGTCTCGACGATGGAGACCAGATCGTATTTT. Residues: CASSVSTMETRSYF.

Many counts were recorded for this clonotype. The V and J genes are TRBV27 and TRBJ1-2, with a weak D call TRBD1 (5 bases). The CDR3 totals 15 residues. The germline gives CDR1 MNHEY, CDR2 SMNVEV (reference sequence). The V and J ends lost 7 bases and 5 bases respectively, with 20 bases between them. CDR3 nucleotides: TGTGCCAGCACTAAATCTGGGACTCCGACGTATGGCTACACCTTC. It codes for CASTKSGTPTYGYTF.

With respect to this clonotype: Because the CDR3's place on the DNA is in doubt, the DNA is left out and the CDR3 is given as listed by TCRdb. CDR3: CASSLYNSPLHFDF. The chain carries TRBV14 and TRBJ1-6. The CDR3 has 14 amino acids, counting both end residues. Per the germline V gene, CDR1 is SGHDN and CDR2 is FVKESK.

Worth noting for this clonotype: The junction and the germline gene differ at one end; a read error may be behind it. The chain couples TRBV5-1 to TRBJ1-2, with D uncertain. Germline-derived CDR1 and CDR2 are SGHRS and YFSETQ. The length of the CDR3 is 13 residues. Here the CDR3 reads CATSLESSGVSNF. Here the CDR3 DNA reads TGTGCCACCAGCTTAGAGTCCTCAGGTGTCTCCAACTTC.

This clonotype was detected only once. The chain is built from TRBV12-3 or TRBV12-4 and TRBJ1-2, with a tentative D call TRBD1 (6 bases). The CDR3 runs to 14 residues. V was shortened by 5 bases and J by 6 bases, with 16 bases between the two germline ends. The CDR3 spells CASSPGQLEDGYTF. Written as DNA, the CDR3 is TGTGCCAGCAGTCCAGGACAGCTGGAAGATGGCTACACCTTC.

The chain combines TRBV12-3 or TRBV12-4 with TRBJ1-1; 7 bases map to TRBD1. This CDR3 is built from 12 residues. The ends lost 8 bases at V and 6 bases at J; junction bases unmatched: 6. The chain's CDR3 is CASGRGLAEAFF. CDR3 nucleotide sequence: TGTGCCAGCGGAAGGGGGCTCGCTGAAGCTTTCTTT.

This chain links TRBV20-1 with TRBJ2-5, with 10 nucleotides matching TRBD2. J gave up 6 bases and V 3 bases, and 10 bases lay outside the gene matches. The CDR3 is made up of 15 amino acids. Germline CDR1 and CDR2: DFQATT and SNEGSKA (reference sequence). The CDR3 sequence: CSASPLLAGVQTQYF. DNA for the CDR3: TGCAGTGCTAGCCCCTTGCTAGCGGGGGTCCAGACCCAGTACTTC.

The rearrangement links TRBV29-1 to TRBJ1-4; the match to TRBD1 covers 7 bases. CDR3 length: 15 residues. CDR1 and CDR2 from the germline V gene are SQVTM and ANQGSEA. V lost 7 bases, J lost 2 bases, and 10 bases stayed unmatched. DNA of the CDR3: TGCAGCGCCCGGACAGGATGGGGCACTAATGAAAAACTGTTTTTT. Protein sequence: CSARTGWGTNEKLFF.

V gene TRBV4-3 combines with J gene TRBJ2-2; 15 nucleotides agree with TRBD2. The V gene end was trimmed by 1 base and the J gene end by 3 bases; junction bases not matched to a gene: 3. Germline-derived CDR1 and CDR2 are LGHNA and YSLEER. The CDR3 has 18 amino acids. CDR3 in amino acids: CASSQVGLAGGDTGELFF. Written as DNA, the CDR3 is TGCGCCAGCAGCCAAGTGGGACTAGCGGGGGGTGACACCGGGGAGCTGTTTTTT.

V usage is TRBV11-3 and J usage is TRBJ1-5; 8 positions match TRBD1. V dropped 5 bases and J dropped 7; count of bases not matched to a gene: 10. Germline V gene data show CDR1 as SGHNT and CDR2 as YENEEA. The CDR3 runs to 15 residues. The chain's CDR3 is CASSHRTGRGQPQHF. CDR3 in DNA: TGTGCCAGCAGCCACCGGACAGGGAGGGGGCAGCCCCAGCATTTT.

The genes are TRBV9 and TRBJ2-7, with 10 positions matching TRBD2. This CDR3 has 16 amino acids. Germline CDR1 is SGDLS and CDR2 is YYNGEE. The J segment lost 3 bases and the V segment lost 2 bases, leaving 8 bases of the junction unmatched. CDR3: CASSVTSGELNYEQYF. DNA of the CDR3: TGTGCCAGCAGCGTTACTAGCGGGGAACTGAACTACGAGCAGTACTTC. Filled out from reference TRBV9 and TRBJ2-7, the complete variable domain reads DSGVTQTPKHLITATGQRVTLRCSPRSGDLSVYWYQQSLDQGLQFLIQYYNGEERAKGNILERFSAQQFPDLHSELNLSSLELGDSALYFCASSVTSGELNYEQYFGPGTRLTVT.

This clonotype was counted many times. The chain is built from TRBV12-5 and TRBJ1-6; TRBD1 matches 9 bases. This CDR3 region has 15 residues. The germline V gene has CDR1 LGHNT and CDR2 FRNRAP. The V and J ends lost 5 bases and 8 bases, in that order; junction bases with no gene match: 7. The CDR3 spells CASGTGTGRDSPLHF. The CDR3 DNA reads as TGTGCTAGTGGTACCGGGACAGGGAGGGATTCACCCCTCCACTTT.